This T cell receptor beta chain was retrieved from a study of cytomegalovirus exposure and HLA in healthy donors. Study details: Some 180 million T cells yielded 100 million or so unique TCR beta sequences in earlier analysis.

PCR primers comprised 60 Vbeta and 13 Jbeta primers. Clones were sequenced by immunoSEQ multiplex PCR, and TCRdb holds only the in-frame ones, with some missing. The table shows more than 85,000 clones, with roughly four fifths occurring only once. The specimen sequenced was PBMCs. This clonotype was sampled from a male donor in good health and CMV-seropositive.

CDR3 sequence reads: CASSLEIGGRGRTQYF. Written as DNA, the CDR3 is TGTGCCAGCAGCTTGGAAATAGGGGGCCGTGGACGGACCCAGTACTTC. The chain carries TRBV5-6 and TRBJ2-5, with TRBD1 identical over 7 bases. This CDR3 is built from 16 residues. J lost 7 bases, V lost 0 bases, and 12 bases had no gene match. Germline CDR1 reads SGHDT; CDR2 reads YYEEEE.